Each of the 8 T cell receptor beta chains below was sequenced from the same sample in a study of blood T cell repertoires in COVID-19. Here immunoSEQ multiplex PCR was the method, and the copy in TCRdb shows in-frame clones only, minus some. The table records over 250,000 clones, approximately 88% of them present only once. The sequenced material came from peripheral blood. These receptors all come from a woman aged 30 to 39 with acute or convalescent COVID-19.

The chain carries TRBV5-6 and TRBJ2-5; D is perhaps TRBD2 (5 bases). V was cut by 5 bases and J by 4 bases, with 12 bases left in between. Looked up from germline, CDR1 is SGHDT and CDR2 is YYEEEE. This CDR3 is built from 13 residues. In nucleotides, the CDR3 is TGTGCCAGCAGAGTTGTTGAGGGAGAGACCCAGTACTTC. It codes for CASRVVEGETQYF.

The V call is TRBV30, the J call TRBJ1-4, with D perhaps matching TRBD1 (5 bases). The germline gives CDR1 GTSNPN, CDR2 SVGIG (reference sequence). The CDR3 covers 13 residues. V was cut by 3 bases and J by 8 bases, with 13 bases left in between. CDR3 nucleotide sequence: TGTGCCTGGAGCCCAGGGATTCGAGAAAAACTGTTTTTT. Protein sequence: CAWSPGIREKLFF.

The chain carries TRBV7-2 and TRBJ2-5; 8 bases are shared with TRBD2. Losses at the gene ends were 5 bases for V and 6 bases for J; bases not matched to a gene: 8. Germline CDR1 and CDR2: SGHTA and FQGNSA. CDR3 length: 14 amino acids. For the CDR3, the DNA is TGTGCCAGCAGCCCCAGCGGGAGTAAGAAGACCCAGTACTTC. Protein sequence: CASSPSGSKKTQYF.

This clone turned up a few times. The same CDR3 arises from other DNA sequences in this sample as well. The chain employs TRBV5-6 and TRBJ2-3; D remains unclear. With 3 bases removed from V and 0 bases from J, the gap between germline ends came to 5 bases. Germline V lookup: CDR1 SGHDT, CDR2 YYEEEE. The CDR3 contains 13 residues. The CDR3 DNA reads as TGTGCCAGCAGCTCCCCTAGCACAGATACGCAGTATTTT. It is translated as CASSSPSTDTQYF.

The rearrangement links TRBV24-1 to TRBJ1-2; tentative D call: TRBD1 (5 bases). CDR1 is KGHDR and CDR2 is SFDVKD in the germline V gene. The CDR3 is made up of 14 amino acids. V was pared by 3 bases and J by 2 bases, with 9 bases between. CDR3 loop: CATSDRQKNYGYTF. CDR3 sequence (DNA): TGTGCCACCAGTGATCGACAGAAAAACTATGGCTACACCTTC.

Concerning this clone: The same CDR3 is also encoded by other DNA sequences in this sample. The genes are TRBV12-3 or TRBV12-4 and TRBJ1-5; D possibly corresponds to TRBD1 (6 bases). The CDR3 extends over 13 amino acids. V was cut by 3 bases and J by 4 bases, with 7 bases left in between. CDR3 protein: CASSLRGNQPQHF. The DNA for the CDR3 is TGTGCCAGCAGTTTGAGGGGGAATCAGCCCCAGCATTTT.

This clone was detected once. This chain links TRBV29-1 with TRBJ2-7; the D is unclear. Trimming pared 4 bases from V and 4 bases from J, leaving 11 bases between. The CDR3 has 12 amino acids. Germline CDR1 is SQVTM and CDR2 is ANQGSEA. As DNA, the CDR3 is TGCAGCGTTGTTGAGCTAGGATACGAGCAGTACTTC. Encoded protein: CSVVELGYEQYF.

The CDR3 coding sequence is TGTGCCAGCAGCTCCCTAATTGGCTACACCTTC. Protein sequence: CASSSLIGYTF. The V and J genes are TRBV5-6 and TRBJ1-2; D not resolved. The CDR3 is 11 residues long. The ends were cut back, 3 bases at V and 7 bases at J, with 7 bases in the middle. Germline assignment: CDR1 SGHDT and CDR2 YYEEEE.